Given below is one TCR beta chain in context. Its antigen is still unknown. No base qualities exist here, and no much larger clone lies one base off it. The data are from a study of blood T cell repertoires in COVID-19 (dated by TCRdb to 2020 to 2022). Context from the whole study: The collaborator samples originated in the United States, Italy and Spain and spanned the acute and convalescent phases of COVID-19. The material from the prospective study consisted of cDNA or gDNA derived from T cells, B-cell-depleted T cells, or PBMCs. Subjects who had been exposed to COVID-19, were actively infected with it, or had recovered from it provided the deeply sampled blood TCRbeta repertoires that made up the dataset. The repertoires were made available in a free public database intended to serve as a resource for research on the immune response to SARS-CoV-2. The samples were drawn from the first 160 participants of the ongoing ImmuneRACE study and from 1,254 subjects provided by 6 global collaborators. The sample metadata nearly always contained a de-identified subject ID, COVID-19 status, age in years and sex. Where available, HLA class I and class II types were obtained from metadata supplied by the sample provider rather than from assay-based typing. Summary of the overall study and its limitations: The amount of clinical and demographic metadata varied by source and participant and was provided uncurated.

The immunoSEQ Assay, a bias-controlled multiplex PCR, was used to amplify TCRbeta CDR3 regions from genomic DNA. In the paper's pipeline: Within the assay, amplification of reference gene primers was used to estimate how many nucleated cells each sample contained. To quantify the absolute abundance of each unique TCRbeta CDR3 rearrangement, sequence reads were collapsed and filtered. For each sample, productive Simpson clonality was calculated as the square root of Simpson's diversity index across productive rearrangements. This immuneACCESS table, as held by TCRdb, lists in-frame sequences with V and J called but not all clones. Of the missing ones, under half trace to an unresolved V gene in checked studies; the others have no known cause. Clone size and the V and J calls come from that table; the DNA yielded D and trimming. The sample contains about 160,000 clones, approximately 88% of them found a single time. The ten biggest clones cover roughly 9% of the sample.

Whole blood was collected in K2EDTA tubes by collaborating institutions according to the institutions' own protocols. For TCRbeta analysis, collaborators shipped samples in one of three forms: frozen whole blood, isolated PBMCs, or DNA extracted from either of those sample types. Via the germline V gene, CDR1 is SGHTA and CDR2 FQGNSA. Trimming at the junction amounts to 1 base on V and 3 bases on J, and the germline ends lie 10 bases apart. Measured from the cysteine to the phenylalanine, the CDR3 is 15 residues long. Only the CDR3 part of the read is kept: 45 bases, read in frame from the first base.

This sequence originates from a woman over 75 with active or convalescent COVID-19. This chain joins TRBV7-2 to TRBJ1-5, with an unclear D gene assignment. What was sequenced was peripheral blood. The CDR3 protein is CASSLDGRINQPQHF. The DNA is TGTGCCAGCAGCTTAGATGGCAGGATCAATCAGCCCCAGCATTTT.